This T cell receptor (beta chain) was captured by sequencing in a study of blood T cell repertoires in COVID-19. Study as a whole: Whether acute or convalescent, the COVID-19 samples came from the United States, Italy and Spain.

The CDR3 has 15 residues. Germline lookup yields CDR1 SGHVS and CDR2 FNYEAQ. Losses at the gene ends were 5 bases for V and 4 bases for J; bases not matched to a gene: 6. Authors' methods: Reference gene primer amplification in the assay estimated nucleated cell counts. Clones were read by immunoSEQ multiplex PCR, and TCRdb kept only the in-frame ones, dropping some. D and trimming come from the DNA, and the V and J calls and clone size come from that table. The table records some 89,000 clones, about nine tenths of them present only once. Sequencing was carried out using peripheral blood. This chain joins TRBV7-6 and TRBJ1-4; 8 bases align to TRBD1. The receptor's source is a man in his fifties with acute or convalescent COVID-19. The CDR3, as DNA: TGTGCCAGCAGCCTCGACAGGGGCTTTAATGAAAAACTGTTTTTT. Protein: CASSLDRGFNEKLFF.